One and the same sample provided the 14 T cell receptor beta chains below, sequenced in a study of T cell responses to AZD1222 COVID-19 vaccine (dated by TCRdb to about 2021). Libraries came from the immunoSEQ multiplex PCR assay. This immuneACCESS table, as held by TCRdb, lists in-frame sequences with V and J called but not all clones. Of the missing ones, under half trace to an unresolved V gene in checked studies; the others have no known cause. Within this sample are around 130,000 clones, with 93% of them counted one time only. The leading ten clones occupy around 5.4% of the sample. The sample's time point, from its label and the paper: baseline before first vaccination. Sequencing was performed on peripheral blood, taken on day 0 of AZD1222 vaccination. Source of these receptors: an adult in good health.

The chain couples TRBV4-2 to TRBJ1-1; TRBD1 matches at 8 bases. Germline CDR1 and CDR2: LGHNA and YNFKEQ. Unmatched junction bases numbered 5, after V lost 1 base and J lost 1 base. This CDR3 spans 16 amino acids. The CDR3: CASSQGLGQANTEAFF. In DNA, the CDR3 is TGTGCCAGCAGCCAAGGCTTGGGACAGGCGAACACTGAAGCTTTCTTT.

V is TRBV5-6 and J is TRBJ2-3; tentatively, D is TRBD1 (5 bases). The CDR3 loop spans 16 amino acids. CDR1 is SGHDT, CDR2 YYEEEE, per germline. V was trimmed by 1 base and J by 6 bases, leaving 18 bases between them. This CDR3 is CASSLFSRANGDTQYF. The CDR3, as DNA: TGTGCCAGCAGCTTGTTTAGCAGGGCAAATGGGGATACGCAGTATTTT.

The rearrangement uses TRBV3-1 (or the pseudogene TRBV3-2) and TRBJ1-2; 10 nucleotides line up with TRBD1. CDR1 is LGHDT and CDR2 is YNNKEL in the germline V gene (reference sequence). After removal of 4 bases from V and 4 bases from J, the junction contained 9 bases not matched to a gene. This CDR3 has 16 amino acids. The CDR3 bases are TGTGCCAGCAGCCCAATAACGACAGGGGGCGGCTATGGCTACACCTTC. This codes for CASSPITTGGGYGYTF.

This clone occurred once. The CDR3 here is CSVEQRTSYNEQFF. CDR3 sequence (DNA): TGCAGCGTCGAGCAGCGGACTAGCTACAATGAGCAGTTCTTC. The chain is built from TRBV29-1 and TRBJ2-1, with 7 bases identical to TRBD2. The CDR3 is 14 residues long. The trim removed 6 bases at V and 3 bases at J, leaving 8 bases unmatched. The V gene's germline CDR1 is SQVTM and CDR2 ANQGSEA.

This clone occurred once. V is TRBV28 and J is TRBJ1-1, with D uncertain. V lost 1 base to trimming and J lost 0 bases, with 6 bases between them. CDR3 length equals 14 residues. Germline CDR1 reads MDHEN; CDR2 reads SYDVKM. CDR3 residues: CASSLLGLNTEAFF. CDR3 bases: TGTGCCAGCAGTTTATTAGGACTGAACACTGAAGCTTTCTTT.

J is TRBJ2-7 and V is TRBV2; D gene ambiguous. Germline assignment: CDR1 SNHLY and CDR2 FYNNEI. CDR3 length equals 15 residues. Trimming cost V 5 bases and J 1 base, with 15 bases left between them. The CDR3 sequence is CASSPRTSTSYEQYF. For the CDR3, the DNA is TGTGCCAGCAGTCCCCGAACCAGTACGTCCTACGAGCAGTACTTC.

This chain links TRBV19 with TRBJ1-2, with a weak D call TRBD1 (6 bases). The CDR3 spans 15 residues. Trimming cost V 10 bases and J 4 bases, with 22 bases left between them. Germline CDR1 is LNHDA and CDR2 is SQIVND (reference sequence). As DNA, the CDR3 is TGTGCCACTTCCCCCGGGGGCACAGGTGGCTATGGCTACACCTTC. Protein: CATSPGGTGGYGYTF.

The chain couples TRBV5-1 to TRBJ2-7, with D possibly called TRBD1 or TRBD2 (5 bases each). This CDR3 has 16 amino acids. The germline gives CDR1 SGHRS, CDR2 YFSETQ. V gave up 4 bases and J gave up 3 bases, with 20 bases separating them. CDR3 DNA: TGCGCCAGCAGCCGTACCGGGACCTCAAAGAACTACGAGCAGTACTTC. Protein sequence: CASSRTGTSKNYEQYF.

This rearrangement joins TRBV19 to TRBJ2-1, with TRBD2 matching 8 bases. The CDR3 is 16 residues long. The germline V gene encodes CDR1 LNHDA and CDR2 SQIVND (reference sequence). V lost 3 bases, J lost 0 bases, and 4 bases stayed unmatched. The CDR3 loop reads CASSMTSESSYNEQFF. The CDR3 coding sequence is TGTGCCAGTAGTATGACTAGCGAGAGCTCCTACAATGAGCAGTTCTTC.

V gene TRBV5-1 combines with J gene TRBJ2-7, with a possible D match to TRBD1 (5 bases). The CDR3 runs 16 residues. The germline V gene encodes CDR1 SGHRS and CDR2 YFSETQ. With 4 bases removed from V and 0 bases from J, the gap between germline ends came to 17 bases. The CDR3 DNA is TGCGCCAGCAGCGGTTCGGTGACAGTAGACTCCTACGAGCAGTACTTC. Its protein is CASSGSVTVDSYEQYF.

The chain couples TRBV9 to TRBJ1-2; 7 bases map to TRBD1. The CDR3 sequence is 15 residues long. Trimming cost V 0 bases and J 2 bases; bases outside gene matches: 4. CDR1 SGDLS and CDR2 YYNGEE come from the germline V gene. CDR3 protein: CASSVGGRGNYGYTF. DNA of the CDR3: TGTGCCAGCAGCGTAGGGGGCAGGGGGAACTATGGCTACACCTTC.

The rearrangement links TRBV5-6 to TRBJ2-2, with D tentatively TRBD2 (8 bases). V lost 6 bases to trimming and J lost 1 base, with 19 bases between them. CDR3 length equals 17 residues. CDR1 and CDR2 (germline): SGHDT, YYEEEE. The CDR3 reads CASISGGTGENTGELFF. The CDR3 coding sequence is TGTGCCAGCATCAGCGGGGGCACAGGGGAGAACACCGGGGAGCTGTTTTTT.

The V and J genes are TRBV21-1 and TRBJ2-1; no check of the table's D call, TRBD2, against the DNA was made. TRBV21-1 is reported as a pseudogene. The CDR3 loop spans 15 amino acids. CDR3 in DNA: TGTGCCAGCAGCAAAGGGCTAGCGGGAGGGGATGAGCAGTTCTTC. As protein: CASSKGLAGGDEQFF.

This clone was picked up one time. This sequence joins TRBV7-6 and TRBJ1-2; D is ambiguous. The ends were cut back, 5 bases at V and 4 bases at J, with 26 bases in the middle. The germline gives CDR1 SGHVS, CDR2 FNYEAQ. The CDR3 has 18 amino acids. CDR3 sequence: CASSREGSSNVGSYGYTF. CDR3 bases: TGTGCCAGCAGCCGCGAGGGAAGTTCGAACGTAGGCTCCTATGGCTACACCTTC.